The clone carrying this TCR beta chain was seen repeatedly, ten times or more. Antigen specificity is unknown. The sample comes from a study of CD8 T cells in ankylosing spondylitis. Study results and caveats: In ankylosing spondylitis patients, matched synovial fluid reportedly showed significant enrichment of disease-linked clones. Disease-linked clones, CD8+, were relatively rare in peripheral blood. In the blood and synovial fluid of reactive arthritis, some motif variants had been previously reported.

Library preparation for TCR beta used quantitative 5'-RACE with molecular barcodes. MiXCR, applied by TCRdb to the 5' RACE reads, yields one record per CDR3 protein. The profile shows roughly 90,000 distinct CDR3 sequences, roughly 8% of them singletons. Sequencing was carried out using blood, either unsorted or a sorted T cell fraction (not recorded which). The TCR was taken from a male donor with ankylosing spondylitis or in good health (not recorded which).

This CDR3 reads CASSPDRAVATIYF. CDR3 nucleotide sequence: TGTGCCAGCAGCCCGGACAGAGCTGTTGCCACCATATATTTT. The chain uses TRBV5-6 and TRBJ1-3; the D gene is possibly TRBD1 (6 bases). The CDR3 runs 14 residues. Germline CDR1 reads SGHDT; CDR2 reads YYEEEE. With 4 bases removed from V and 9 bases from J, the gap between germline ends came to 17 bases.